This TCR beta chain was observed in a study of T cell responses to AZD1222 COVID-19 vaccine. The CDR3 consists of 19 residues. Unmatched junction bases numbered 15, after V lost 1 base and J lost 4 bases. Germline V lookup: CDR1 LGHDT, CDR2 YNNKEL (reference sequence). Using immunoSEQ multiplex PCR, the repertoire was profiled, and TCRdb retains in-frame clones only, with some absent. Among some 99,000 clones listed, around nine tenths were seen once. Analysis merged second doses at about 4 or about 12 weeks. General study results and limits: Nearly half of spike-specific TCRs reportedly target variant regions that are unmutated in the B.1.351 and B.1.1.7 variants.

This clone occurred once. Antigen: not known. This specimen was peripheral blood, taken 28 days after the second AZD1222 dose. The TCR sequence derives from an adult who received the AZD1222 COVID-19 vaccine. V and J are TRBV3-1 (or the pseudogene TRBV3-2) and TRBJ1-2, with 10 bases that match TRBD1. The CDR3 nucleotides read TGTGCCAGCAGCCAAGGCCCACCCGGGACAGGGGAGGCTGGCTATGGCTACACCTTC. Protein product: CASSQGPPGTGEAGYGYTF.